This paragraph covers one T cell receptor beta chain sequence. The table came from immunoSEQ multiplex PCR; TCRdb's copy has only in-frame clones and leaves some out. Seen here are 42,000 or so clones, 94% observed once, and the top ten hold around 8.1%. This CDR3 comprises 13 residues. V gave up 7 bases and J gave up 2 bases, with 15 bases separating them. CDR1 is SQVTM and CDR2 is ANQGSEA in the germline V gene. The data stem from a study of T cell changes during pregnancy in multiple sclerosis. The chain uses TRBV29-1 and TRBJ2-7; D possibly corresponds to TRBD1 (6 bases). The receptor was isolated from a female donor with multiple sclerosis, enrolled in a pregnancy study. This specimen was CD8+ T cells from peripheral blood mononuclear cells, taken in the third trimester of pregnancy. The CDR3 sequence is CSARGGQTYEQYF. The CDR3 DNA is TGCAGCGCCCGAGGCGGACAGACCTACGAGCAGTACTTC.